Below, 23 T cell receptor beta chains from the same sample are listed, as sequenced in a study of T cell responses to AZD1222 COVID-19 vaccine. Data came from immunoSEQ multiplex PCR; TCRdb stores just in-frame clones and leaves some out. Among about 45,000 clones listed, over 75% were seen once. This specimen was peripheral blood, taken 28 days after the second dose of the MenACWY control vaccine. These receptors were collected from an adult who received the MenACWY meningococcal vaccine as a control.

This clone was counted between two and nine times. The chain links TRBV7-6 to TRBJ2-3; maybe TRBD1 (6 bases). This CDR3 comprises 15 residues. Trimming removed 4 bases at V and 1 base at J, with 12 bases between. Germline V CDR1 and CDR2: SGHVS, FNYEAQ. The CDR3 here is CASSSNRDRTDTQYF. The CDR3 nucleotides are TGTGCCAGCAGCTCCAACAGGGACCGCACAGATACGCAGTATTTT.

The rearrangement links TRBV6-5 to TRBJ1-1; D possibly corresponds to TRBD1 (5 bases). In germline, CDR1 is MNHEY, CDR2 SVGAGI. V lost 2 bases and J lost 3, with 10 bases in between. The CDR3 runs 14 residues. In DNA form, the CDR3 reads TGTGCCAGCAGTTACGGGGGTGGGGACACTGAAGCTTTCTTT. It specifies CASSYGGGDTEAFF.

This clone occurred once. The V gene is TRBV2, the J gene TRBJ1-1; a possible D gene is TRBD1 (5 bases). This CDR3 spans 13 amino acids. CDR1 SNHLY and CDR2 FYNNEI come from the germline V gene. Trimming took off 6 bases at V and 4 bases at J, with 12 bases between the two ends. In DNA form, the CDR3 reads TGTGCCAGCAGACGAGACAGCGCCACTGAAGCTTTCTTT. Its protein product is CASRRDSATEAFF.

The CDR3 loop is CASSQGLSARRGYTF. The CDR3 nucleotides are TGTGCCAGCAGCCAAGGCTTATCCGCTCGACGTGGCTACACCTTC. V is TRBV14 and J is TRBJ1-2, with no clear D. Deletions cut 1 base from V and 7 bases from J, with 16 bases between. Germline-derived CDR1 and CDR2 are SGHDN and FVKESK. The CDR3 extends over 15 amino acids.

The rearrangement uses TRBV3-1 (or the pseudogene TRBV3-2) and TRBJ1-3, with D uncertain. CDR1 is LGHDT, CDR2 YNNKEL, per germline (reference sequence). The CDR3 length is 13 residues. The V end lost 4 bases, the J end lost 0 bases, and 4 bases lay between the germline ends. The CDR3 nucleotides are TGTGCCAGCAGCCGGGGCTCTGGAAACACCATATATTTT. Its translation: CASSRGSGNTIYF.

The chain links TRBV4-1 to TRBJ2-7; TRBD1 or TRBD2 may be the D gene (6 bases each). This CDR3 spans 14 amino acids. V lost 0 bases to trimming and J lost 2 bases, with 8 bases between them. CDR1 and CDR2 (germline): MGHRA, YSYEKL. CDR3 sequence: CASSQDRGPYEQYV. CDR3 bases: TGCGCCAGCAGCCAAGATCGGGGGCCCTACGAGCAGTACGTC.

This sequence joins TRBV19 and TRBJ1-5, with D uncertain. This CDR3 has 13 residues. Germline V lookup: CDR1 LNHDA, CDR2 SQIVND (reference sequence). V was pared by 5 bases and J by 7 bases, with 12 bases between. The CDR3 sequence: CASSGIVTQPQHF. In nucleotides, the CDR3 is TGTGCCAGTAGTGGTATCGTAACCCAGCCCCAGCATTTT.

The chain is built from TRBV6-5 and TRBJ2-1, with a possible D match to TRBD1 (6 bases). V gave up 10 bases and J gave up 8 bases, with 21 bases separating them. The CDR3 is made up of 14 amino acids. Germline CDR1 is MNHEY and CDR2 is SVGAGI. The CDR3 protein is CATSLGVGGYEQFF. The CDR3 DNA sequence: TGTGCCACCTCCCTGGGGGTAGGGGGTTATGAGCAGTTCTTC.

The chain joins TRBV6-2 or TRBV6-3 to TRBJ2-3; 15 bases map to TRBD2. In germline, CDR1 is MNHEY, CDR2 SVGEGT. The V and J ends lost 3 bases and 1 base, in that order; junction bases with no gene match: 11. The CDR3 is 20 residues long. Written as DNA, the CDR3 is TGTGCCAGCAGTTATTCCCTGTGGACTAGCGGGGGGGCCGGCACAGATACGCAGTATTTT. Residues: CASSYSLWTSGGAGTDTQYF.

The CDR3 DNA reads as TGTGCCAGCGCCGGTTGGGGATGGGAAGAGCAGTACTTC. This gives the protein CASAGWGWEEQYF. The gene calls are TRBV12-3 or TRBV12-4 and TRBJ2-7, with D unclear. This CDR3 contains 13 residues. Trimming stripped 8 bases from V and 7 bases from J, with 18 bases between.

The chain joins TRBV18 to TRBJ2-1; D remains ambiguous. There are 14 residues in the CDR3. V gave up 3 bases and J gave up 7 bases, with 13 bases separating them. Germline V gene data show CDR1 as KGHSH and CDR2 as LQKENI. For the CDR3, the DNA is TGTGCCAGCTCACCTCAAAGGGAAAGGAATGAGCAGTTCTTC. Translating gives CASSPQRERNEQFF.

CDR3 residues: CASSYDPSSYNEQFF. CDR3 DNA sequence: TGTGCCAGCAGCTATGACCCCAGCTCCTACAATGAGCAGTTCTTC. This chain joins TRBV7-2 and TRBJ2-1; D uncertain. Trimming took 4 bases from V and 0 from J, leaving 10 bases between them. Germline-derived CDR1 and CDR2 are SGHTA and FQGNSA. The CDR3 totals 15 residues.

This rearrangement joins TRBV10-3 to TRBJ2-1; D perhaps matches TRBD2 (6 bases). CDR1 and CDR2 (germline): ENHRY, SYGVKD. The CDR3 consists of 15 residues. Trimming stripped 0 bases from V and 1 base from J, with 7 bases between. CDR3 bases: TGTGCCATCAGTGAGTCGACTAGTTCCTACAATGAGCAGTTCTTC. Protein sequence: CAISESTSSYNEQFF.

The chain uses TRBV19 and TRBJ1-5; no clear D gene. Looked up from germline, CDR1 is LNHDA and CDR2 is SQIVND (reference sequence). Trimming cost V 6 bases and J 4 bases, with 7 bases left between them. The CDR3 runs 12 residues. The CDR3 is CASRKENQPQHF. The DNA for the CDR3 is TGTGCCAGTAGAAAGGAGAATCAGCCCCAGCATTTT.

The chain carries TRBV5-1 and TRBJ1-1; no clear D gene. V gave up 4 bases and J gave up 2 bases, with 9 bases separating them. Germline assignment: CDR1 SGHRS and CDR2 YFSETQ. The CDR3 is made up of 13 amino acids. DNA for the CDR3: TGCGCCAGCAGCATTGACCATAACACTGAAGCTTTCTTT. Translated, it gives CASSIDHNTEAFF.

V gene TRBV5-4 combines with J gene TRBJ1-1; 8 bases line up with TRBD1. The CDR3 runs 14 residues. Germline-derived CDR1 and CDR2 are SGHNT and YYREEE (reference sequence). With V trimmed by 3 bases and J by 4 bases, 5 bases remained unmatched. The CDR3, as DNA: TGTGCCAGCAGCTCGGACAGGGCAAGCACTGAAGCTTTCTTT. It codes for CASSSDRASTEAFF. Full variable domain (rest looked up from reference TRBV5-4 and TRBJ1-1): ETGVTQSPTHLIKTRGQQVTLRCSSQSGHNTVSWYQQALGQGPQFIFQYYREEENGRGNFPPRFSGLQFPNYSSELNVNALELDDSALYLCASSSDRASTEAFFGQGTRLTVV.

This chain joins TRBV7-9 and TRBJ2-6; D could derive from TRBD1 or TRBD2 (7 bases each). V was trimmed by 2 bases and J by 2 bases, leaving 16 bases between them. There are 18 residues in the CDR3. Germline V gives CDR1 SEHNR, CDR2 FQNEAQ (reference sequence). The CDR3, as DNA: TGTGCCAGCAGCTTATATGGGAGGGGGCCGACTGGGGCCAACGTCCTGACTTTC. Its translation is CASSLYGRGPTGANVLTF.

V is TRBV4-2 and J is TRBJ1-3; D not certain. The germline CDR1 and CDR2 sequences are LGHNA and YNFKEQ. Trimming removed 2 bases at V and 2 bases at J, with 7 bases between. This CDR3 comprises 14 residues. In nucleotides, the CDR3 is TGTGCCAGCAGCCAAACCTCCCCTGGAAACACCATATATTTT. Amino acids: CASSQTSPGNTIYF.

To note about this clone: The sample contains more than one DNA sequence encoding this CDR3. The chain employs TRBV28 and TRBJ1-1; D uncertain. Trimming left V 6 bases short and J 6 bases short, with 8 bases between. The germline gives CDR1 MDHEN, CDR2 SYDVKM. The CDR3 is 11 amino acids. CDR3 bases: TGTGCCAGCAGAGGACGGCCTGAAGCTTTCTTT. This codes for CASRGRPEAFF. Full variable domain (rest looked up from reference TRBV28 and TRBJ1-1): DVKVTQSSRYLVKRTGEKVFLECVQDMDHENMFWYRQDPGLGLRLIYFSYDVKMKEKGDIPEGYSVSREKKERFSLILESASTNQTSMYLCASRGRPEAFFGQGTRLTVV.

The V and J genes are TRBV28 and TRBJ1-4, with 7 bases that match TRBD1. This CDR3 is built from 15 residues. With 4 bases clipped from V and 3 bases from J, the junction kept 5 bases outside the gene matches. Per the germline V gene, CDR1 is MDHEN and CDR2 is SYDVKM. The CDR3 DNA follows: TGTGCCAGCAGTTCGCAGGGGGTTTCTAATGAAAAACTGTTTTTT. Translation gives CASSSQGVSNEKLFF.

V and J are TRBV5-1 and TRBJ2-1; TRBD1 might be the D (5 bases). Germline assignment: CDR1 SGHRS and CDR2 YFSETQ. This CDR3 contains 16 residues. Trimming stripped 4 bases from V and 7 bases from J, with 21 bases between. CDR3 in amino acids: CASSQITGGSINEQFF. CDR3 nucleotides: TGCGCCAGCAGCCAAATAACAGGTGGTAGTATTAATGAGCAGTTCTTC.

Notes on this clone: The sample carries other DNA sequences with the same CDR3. The J gene is TRBJ2-3, the V gene TRBV24-1; D possibly corresponds to TRBD2 (6 bases). This CDR3 has 14 residues. Germline V CDR1 and CDR2: KGHDR, SFDVKD. V was clipped by 3 bases and J by 2 bases, with 8 bases between them. The DNA for the CDR3 is TGTGCCACCAGTGATGGGGGGTTCACAGATACGCAGTATTTT. Protein product: CATSDGGFTDTQYF.

The V gene is TRBV2, the J gene TRBJ2-5, with TRBD2 identical over 8 bases. Germline-derived CDR1 and CDR2 are SNHLY and FYNNEI. Unmatched junction bases numbered 8, after V lost 6 bases and J lost 2 bases. There are 15 residues in the CDR3. The CDR3 sequence: CASRALAGGQETQYF. CDR3 nucleotide sequence: TGTGCCAGCAGAGCCCTGGCGGGGGGACAAGAGACCCAGTACTTC.